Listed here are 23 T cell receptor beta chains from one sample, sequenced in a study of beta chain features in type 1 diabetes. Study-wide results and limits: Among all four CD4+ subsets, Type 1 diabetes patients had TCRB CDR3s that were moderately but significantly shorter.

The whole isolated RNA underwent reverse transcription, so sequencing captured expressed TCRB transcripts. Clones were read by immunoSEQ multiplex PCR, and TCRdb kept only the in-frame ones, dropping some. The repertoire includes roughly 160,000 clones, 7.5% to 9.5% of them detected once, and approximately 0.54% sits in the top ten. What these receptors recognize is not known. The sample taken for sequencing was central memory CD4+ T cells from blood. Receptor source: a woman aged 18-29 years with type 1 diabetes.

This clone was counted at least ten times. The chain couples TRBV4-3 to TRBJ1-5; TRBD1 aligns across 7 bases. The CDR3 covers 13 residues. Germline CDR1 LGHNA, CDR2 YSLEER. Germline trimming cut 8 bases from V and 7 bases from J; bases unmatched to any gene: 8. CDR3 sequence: CASGQELGQPQHF. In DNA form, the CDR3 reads TGCGCCAGCGGACAGGAGCTCGGGCAGCCCCAGCATTTT.

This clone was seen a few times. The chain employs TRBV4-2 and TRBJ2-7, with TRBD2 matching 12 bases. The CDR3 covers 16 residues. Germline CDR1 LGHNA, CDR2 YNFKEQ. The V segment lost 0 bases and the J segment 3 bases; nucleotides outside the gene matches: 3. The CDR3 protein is CASSQDLAGGVYEQYF. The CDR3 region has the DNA TGTGCCAGCAGCCAAGATCTAGCGGGAGGGGTCTACGAGCAGTACTTC.

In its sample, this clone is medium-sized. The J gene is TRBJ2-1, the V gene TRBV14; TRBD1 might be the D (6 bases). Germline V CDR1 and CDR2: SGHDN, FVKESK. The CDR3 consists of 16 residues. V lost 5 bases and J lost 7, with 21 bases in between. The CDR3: CASSSFWGPGTNEQFF. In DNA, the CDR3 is TGTGCCAGCAGCTCCTTCTGGGGGCCGGGTACGAATGAGCAGTTCTTC.

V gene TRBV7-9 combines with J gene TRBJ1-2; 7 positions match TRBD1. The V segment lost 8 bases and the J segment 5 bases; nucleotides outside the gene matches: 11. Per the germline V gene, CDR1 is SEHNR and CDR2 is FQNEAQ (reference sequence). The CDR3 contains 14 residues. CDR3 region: CASGSQGHYYGYTF. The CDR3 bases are TGTGCCAGCGGATCACAGGGGCACTATTATGGCTACACCTTC. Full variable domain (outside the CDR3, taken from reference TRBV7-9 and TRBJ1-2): DTGVSQNPRHKITKRGQNVTFRCDPISEHNRLYWYRQTLGQGPEFLTYFQNEAQLEKSRLLSDRFSAERPKGSFSTLEIQRTEQGDSAMYLCASGSQGHYYGYTFGSGTRLTVV.

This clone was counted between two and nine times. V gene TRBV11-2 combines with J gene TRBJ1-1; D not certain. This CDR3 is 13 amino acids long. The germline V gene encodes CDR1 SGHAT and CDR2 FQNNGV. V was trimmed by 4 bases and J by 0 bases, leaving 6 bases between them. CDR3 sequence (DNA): TGTGCCAGCAGCTCGGGAATGAACACTGAAGCTTTCTTT. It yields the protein CASSSGMNTEAFF.

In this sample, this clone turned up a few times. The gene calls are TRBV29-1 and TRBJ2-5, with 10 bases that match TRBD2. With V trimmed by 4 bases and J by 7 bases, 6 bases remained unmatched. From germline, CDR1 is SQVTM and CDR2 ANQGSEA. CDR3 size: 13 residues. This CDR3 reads CSVGLAGGGTQYF. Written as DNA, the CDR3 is TGCAGCGTTGGCTTAGCGGGGGGAGGGACCCAGTACTTC.

CDR3 in DNA: TGTGCCACCAGCAGAGATCGTTATGGAAACACCATATATTTT. Residues: CATSRDRYGNTIYF. The gene calls are TRBV15 and TRBJ1-3; D gene unclear. V lost 0 bases, J lost 3 bases, and 6 bases lay in between. The CDR3 loop spans 14 amino acids. Germline CDR1 and CDR2: LNHNV and YYDKDF (reference sequence).

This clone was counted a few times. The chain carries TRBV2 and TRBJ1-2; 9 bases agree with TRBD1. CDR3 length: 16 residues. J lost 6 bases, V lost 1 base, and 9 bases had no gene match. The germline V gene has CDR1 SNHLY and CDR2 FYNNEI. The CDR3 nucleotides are TGTGCCAGCAGTGAAGAGGGGGGACAGGGCAGCCATGGCTACACCTTC. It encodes CASSEEGGQGSHGYTF.

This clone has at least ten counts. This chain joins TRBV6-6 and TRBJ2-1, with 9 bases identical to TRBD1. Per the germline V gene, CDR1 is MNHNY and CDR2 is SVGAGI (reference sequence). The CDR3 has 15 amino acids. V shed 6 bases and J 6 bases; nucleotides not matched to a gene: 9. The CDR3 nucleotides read TGTGCCAGCAGCCATACCGGGACAGGGAGCAATGAGCAGTTCTTC. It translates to CASSHTGTGSNEQFF.

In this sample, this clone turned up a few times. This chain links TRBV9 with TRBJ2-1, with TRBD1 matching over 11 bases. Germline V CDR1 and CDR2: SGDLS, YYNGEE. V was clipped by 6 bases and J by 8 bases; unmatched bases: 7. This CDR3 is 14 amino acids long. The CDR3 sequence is CASTTQDRGHEQFF. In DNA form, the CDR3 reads TGTGCCAGCACCACCCAGGACAGGGGGCATGAGCAGTTCTTC. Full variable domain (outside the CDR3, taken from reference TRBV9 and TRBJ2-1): DSGVTQTPKHLITATGQRVTLRCSPRSGDLSVYWYQQSLDQGLQFLIQYYNGEERAKGNILERFSAQQFPDLHSELNLSSLELGDSALYFCASTTQDRGHEQFFGPGTRLTVL.

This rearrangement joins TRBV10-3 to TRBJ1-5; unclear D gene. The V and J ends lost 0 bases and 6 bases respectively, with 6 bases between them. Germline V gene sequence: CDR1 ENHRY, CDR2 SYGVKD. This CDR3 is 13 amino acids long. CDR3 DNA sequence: TGTGCCATCAGTGAGTCGCTAGGTCAGCCCCAGCATTTT. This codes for CAISESLGQPQHF.

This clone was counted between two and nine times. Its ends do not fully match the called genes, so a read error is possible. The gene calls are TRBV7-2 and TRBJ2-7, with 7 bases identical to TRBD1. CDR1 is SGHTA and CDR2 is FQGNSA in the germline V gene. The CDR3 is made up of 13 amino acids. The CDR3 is CASSLEGDSLRIF. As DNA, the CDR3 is TGTGCCAGCAGCTTAGAAGGGGACAGCCTACGTATTTTC.

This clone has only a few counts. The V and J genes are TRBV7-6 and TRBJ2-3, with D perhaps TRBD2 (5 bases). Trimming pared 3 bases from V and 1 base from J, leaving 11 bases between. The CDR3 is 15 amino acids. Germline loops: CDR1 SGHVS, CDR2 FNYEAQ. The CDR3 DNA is TGTGCCAGCAGCTTTACTAGAGAAGGCACAGATACGCAGTATTTT. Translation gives CASSFTREGTDTQYF.

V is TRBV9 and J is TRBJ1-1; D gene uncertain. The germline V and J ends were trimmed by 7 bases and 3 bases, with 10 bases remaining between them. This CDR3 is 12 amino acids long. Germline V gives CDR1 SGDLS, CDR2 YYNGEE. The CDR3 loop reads CASGGRDTEAFF. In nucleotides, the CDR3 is TGTGCCAGCGGCGGGAGGGACACTGAAGCTTTCTTT.

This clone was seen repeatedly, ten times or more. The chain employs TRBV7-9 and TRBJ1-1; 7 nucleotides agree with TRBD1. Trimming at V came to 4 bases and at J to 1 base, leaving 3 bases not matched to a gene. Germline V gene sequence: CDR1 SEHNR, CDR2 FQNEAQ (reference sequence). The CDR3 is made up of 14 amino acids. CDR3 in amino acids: CASSWDRQNTEAFF. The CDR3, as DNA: TGTGCCAGCAGCTGGGACAGACAGAACACTGAAGCTTTCTTT.

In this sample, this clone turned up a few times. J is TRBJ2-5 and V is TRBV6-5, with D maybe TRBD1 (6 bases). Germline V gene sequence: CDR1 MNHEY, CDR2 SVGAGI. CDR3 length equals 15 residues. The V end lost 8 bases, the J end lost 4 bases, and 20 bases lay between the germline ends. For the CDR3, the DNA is TGTGCCAGCCAGGGGCGACAGGCCTCACGAGAGACCCAGTACTTC. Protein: CASQGRQASRETQYF.

DNA for the CDR3: TGTGCCAGCAGCCCTAAACTGAGCTCCTATAATTCACCCCTCCACTTT. Encoded protein: CASSPKLSSYNSPLHF. This sequence joins TRBV5-6 and TRBJ1-6, with D uncertain. The CDR3 is 16 amino acids. Germline CDR1 is SGHDT and CDR2 is YYEEEE. V lost 4 bases and J lost 0, with 11 bases in between.

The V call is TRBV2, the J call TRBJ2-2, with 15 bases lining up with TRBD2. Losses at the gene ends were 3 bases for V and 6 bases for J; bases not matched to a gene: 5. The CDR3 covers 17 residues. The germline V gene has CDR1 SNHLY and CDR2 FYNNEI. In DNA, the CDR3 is TGTGCCAGCAGTGAGGGACTAGCGGGGGGCCCGGCCGGGGAGCTGTTTTTT. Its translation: CASSEGLAGGPAGELFF. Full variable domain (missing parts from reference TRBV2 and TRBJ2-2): EPEVTQTPSHQVTQMGQEVILRCVPISNHLYFYWYRQILGQKVEFLVSFYNNEISEKSEIFDDQFSVERPDGSNFTLKIRSTKLEDSAMYFCASSEGLAGGPAGELFFGEGSRLTVL.

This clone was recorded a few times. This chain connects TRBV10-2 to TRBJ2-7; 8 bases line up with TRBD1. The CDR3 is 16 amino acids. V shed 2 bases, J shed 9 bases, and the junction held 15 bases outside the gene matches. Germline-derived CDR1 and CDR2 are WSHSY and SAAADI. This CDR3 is CASSEGLGQGYRGQYF. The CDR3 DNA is TGCGCCAGCAGTGAGGGTCTCGGACAGGGATACCGTGGGCAGTACTTC.

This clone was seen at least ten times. CDR3 DNA sequence: TGTGCCAGCAGCCCGCTACCCAATCAGCCCCAGCATTTT. This codes for CASSPLPNQPQHF. V usage is TRBV5-4 and J usage is TRBJ1-5; D remains unclear. Between the trimmed V and J ends, which lost 4 bases and 3 bases, there was a span of 8 bases. Germline CDR1 SGHNT, CDR2 YYREEE (reference sequence). The CDR3 totals 13 residues.

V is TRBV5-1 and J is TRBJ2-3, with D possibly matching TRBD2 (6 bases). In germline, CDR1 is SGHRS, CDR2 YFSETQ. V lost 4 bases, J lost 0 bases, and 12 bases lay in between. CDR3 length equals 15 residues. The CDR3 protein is CASSQTSRSTDTQYF. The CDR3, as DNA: TGCGCCAGCAGCCAAACTAGCAGGAGCACAGATACGCAGTATTTT.

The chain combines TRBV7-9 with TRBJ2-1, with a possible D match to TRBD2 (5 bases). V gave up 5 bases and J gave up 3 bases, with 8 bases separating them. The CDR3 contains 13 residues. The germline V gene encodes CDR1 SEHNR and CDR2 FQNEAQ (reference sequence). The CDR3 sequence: CASSLGNYNEQFF. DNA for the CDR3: TGTGCCAGCAGCCTCGGGAACTACAATGAGCAGTTCTTC. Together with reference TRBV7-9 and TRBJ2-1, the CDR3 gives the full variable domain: DTGVSQNPRHKITKRGQNVTFRCDPISEHNRLYWYRQTLGQGPEFLTYFQNEAQLEKSRLLSDRFSAERPKGSFSTLEIQRTEQGDSAMYLCASSLGNYNEQFFGPGTRLTVL.

CDR3 amino acids: CASSIQAMNTEAFF. CDR3 DNA sequence: TGTGCCAGTAGTATCCAGGCCATGAACACTGAAGCTTTCTTT. The chain links TRBV19 to TRBJ1-1; D is unclear. Germline CDR1 and CDR2: LNHDA and SQIVND (reference sequence). The ends were cut back, 3 bases at V and 0 bases at J, with 8 bases in the middle. The CDR3 has 14 residues.